This TCR beta chain emerged from a study of blood T cell repertoires in COVID-19. About the study: Sample material is recorded as cDNA or gDNA derived from T cells, B-cell-depleted T cells, or PBMCs.

The CDR3 sequence is 14 residues long. CDR1 and CDR2 from the germline V gene are SNHLY and FYNNEI. With 7 bases clipped from V and 4 bases from J, the junction kept 4 bases outside the gene matches. Profiled with immunoSEQ multiplex PCR; TCRdb holds only in-frame clones, not every one. The table shows over 450,000 clones, with roughly 91% occurring only once. This rearrangement joins TRBV2 to TRBJ2-5, with 12 bases fitting TRBD2. Sequences were obtained from peripheral blood. This clonotype was sampled from a woman aged 45-65 years with COVID-19, enrolled during active disease. The CDR3 DNA reads as TGTGCCAGCACTCTAGCGGGGGGGCCAGAGACCCAGTACTTC. Protein: CASTLAGGPETQYF. The full variable domain, its missing parts supplied by reference TRBV2 and TRBJ2-5, is EPEVTQTPSHQVTQMGQEVILRCVPISNHLYFYWYRQILGQKVEFLVSFYNNEISEKSEIFDDQFSVERPDGSNFTLKIRSTKLEDSAMYFCASTLAGGPETQYFGPGTRLLVL.